The following is a TCR beta chain sequence with its context. Its cognate antigen has yet to be identified. No base quality information exists; no much larger clone differs at one position. TCRbeta CDR3 regions were amplified from genomic DNA using the immunoSEQ Assay, a bias-controlled multiplex PCR. The original methods were these. The number of nucleated cells in each sample was estimated from the amplification of reference gene primers within the assay. Sequence reads were collapsed and filtered to measure the absolute abundance of every unique TCRbeta CDR3 rearrangement. For each sample, productive Simpson clonality was calculated as the square root of Simpson's diversity index over productive rearrangements. TCRdb re-hosts the immuneACCESS table, in-frame sequences only. Its copies lack some clones; in the studies checked, an unresolved V gene accounts for under half of them, and the cause for the rest is not known. The V and J calls and the clone size are those of that table, but D and trimming were determined from the DNA. The sample table records tens of thousands of clones; roughly four fifths of these occur just once. The ten top clones hold 25% to 35% of the sample.

At one collaborating source in Seattle, patients were enrolled during active infection and were followed longitudinally through the course of disease. Each collaborating institution followed its own protocols to collect whole blood in K2EDTA tubes. For TCRbeta analysis, collaborators shipped samples as frozen whole blood, isolated PBMCs, or DNA extracted from either of those sample types. This specimen belongs to a study of blood T cell repertoires in COVID-19 (dated by TCRdb to 2019 to 2021). Background for the entire study: The collaborator samples originated in the United States, Italy and Spain and spanned the acute and convalescent phases of COVID-19. The prospective study material was composed of cDNA or gDNA derived from T cells, B-cell-depleted T cells, or PBMCs. The dataset comprised deeply sampled blood TCRbeta repertoires from subjects exposed to, actively infected with, or recovered from COVID-19. The repertoires were released in a freely available public database meant as a resource for research on the immune response to SARS-CoV-2. Samples were obtained from the ongoing ImmuneRACE study (first 160 participants) and from over 1,000 subjects provided by 6 global collaborators. Sample metadata almost always included a de-identified subject ID, COVID-19 status, age in years and sex. Where available, HLA class I and class II types were taken from metadata supplied by the sample provider and were not determined by assay-based typing. Study-wide findings and limitations: The amount of clinical and demographic metadata varied by source and participant and was provided uncurated.

From V the trimming removes 2 bases and from J it removes 1 base, while the gene matches leave 11 bases of the junction unaccounted for. The CDR3 runs 19 amino acids, cysteine and phenylalanine included. The only DNA kept is the CDR3, 57 bases in frame from the first base. CDR1 and CDR2 are drawn from the germline V gene: SGHRS, YFSETQ. Sequencing was done on a sample of peripheral blood. Recombination joined TRBV5-1 with TRBJ2-1; TRBD2 fits 11 bases in the junction. The TCR originated in a man in his 60s with COVID-19, enrolled during active disease. In nucleotide form, the sequence is TGCGCCAGCAGCTTATTGTGGCTAGCGGGAGGATATTCCTACAATGAGCAGTTCTTC. Translation gives CASSLLWLAGGYSYNEQFF.